A single sample is the source of the 20 T cell receptor beta chains below, sequenced in a study of T cell repertoires in cytomegalovirus infection. No antigen is known for these receptors. TCRdb reprocessed the reads via MiXCR and lists one record per CDR3 protein. The data contain under 500,000 distinct CDR3 sequences, approximately 40% of them seen just once; the ten biggest clones take up around 45%. This sample comprised cultured PBMCs, obtained from culture after CMV antigen stimulation. All receptors come from a human donor in good health (CMV status not recorded). Some clones in this sample may be carry-over from other donors' samples.

This clonotype was counted between two and nine times. One junction end does not reproduce the germline sequence, and a read error may be involved. This chain connects TRBV11-2 to TRBJ2-7, with D possibly being TRBD2 (5 bases). This CDR3 is 14 amino acids long. The germline V gene has CDR1 SGHAT and CDR2 FQNNGV. CDR3 DNA: TGTGCCAGCAGCAAAAGGTCTAGCTCCCACGAGCAGTACTTC. It is translated as CASSKRSSSHEQYF. The whole variable domain, remainder taken from reference TRBV11-2 and TRBJ2-7, is EAGVAQSPRYKIIEKRQSVAFWCNPISGHATLYWYQQILGQGPKLLIQFQNNGVVDDSQLPKDRFSAERLKGVDSTLKIQPAKLEDSAVYLCASSKRSSSHEQYFGPGTRLTVT.

The V gene is TRBV7-8, the J gene TRBJ1-5, with D possibly being TRBD1 (6 bases). V lost 1 base and J lost 11, with 15 bases in between. CDR3 length: 14 amino acids. The germline V gene has CDR1 SGHVS and CDR2 FQNEAQ. For the CDR3, the DNA is TGTGCCAGCAGCTTAGTTGGGGGCCGACAGACCCAGCATTTT. Translating it yields CASSLVGGRQTQHF.

This clonotype was found a few times. The chain employs TRBV15 and TRBJ2-3; either TRBD1 or TRBD2 may fit D (5 bases each). Germline CDR1 reads LNHNV; CDR2 reads YYDKDF (reference sequence). CDR3 length: 18 residues. V was shortened by 1 base and J by 2 bases, with 19 bases between the two germline ends. The CDR3 sequence is CATSRGGTGTPFTDTQYF. The CDR3 DNA is TGTGCCACCAGCAGAGGGGGGACCGGGACCCCCTTCACAGATACGCAGTATTTT.

The genes are TRBV6-2 or TRBV6-3 and TRBJ2-1; D is possibly TRBD2 (6 bases). The germline CDR1 and CDR2 sequences are MNHEY and SVGEGT. Deletions cut 6 bases from V and 0 bases from J, with 15 bases between. The CDR3 contains 16 residues. CDR3 nucleotide sequence: TGTGCCAGCAGCCCCATGGGGGGTCCCTCCTACAATGAGCAGTTCTTC. Residues: CASSPMGGPSYNEQFF.

The chain recombines TRBV6-2 or TRBV6-3 with TRBJ2-3; D unresolved. Germline-derived CDR1 and CDR2 are MNHEY and SVGEGT. The ends were cut back, 5 bases at V and 11 bases at J, with 11 bases in the middle. The CDR3 extends over 11 amino acids. The CDR3 loop is CASSTPFRQYF. As DNA, the CDR3 is TGTGCCAGCAGTACCCCGTTTCGGCAGTATTTT.

V is TRBV6-1 and J is TRBJ1-5; D remains unclear. Trimming cost V 2 bases and J 7 bases, with 9 bases left between them. In germline, CDR1 is MNHNS, CDR2 SASEGT. CDR3 size: 13 residues. The CDR3: CASSELAEQPQHF. As DNA, the CDR3 is TGTGCCAGCAGTGAATTAGCGGAACAGCCCCAGCATTTT.

This sequence joins TRBV19 and TRBJ2-1, with a weak D call TRBD2 (6 bases). V lost 6 bases to trimming and J lost 8 bases, with 11 bases between them. This CDR3 comprises 12 residues. Germline CDR1 LNHDA, CDR2 SQIVND (reference sequence). Written as DNA, the CDR3 is TGTGCCAGTAGGGGGGGTGGGTATGAGCAGTTCTTC. Its translation: CASRGGGYEQFF.

Concerning this clonotype: An end of the junction does not agree with germline; a read error may underlie this. The rearrangement joins TRBV5-3 to TRBJ2-5; maybe TRBD2 (6 bases). TRBV5-3 is identified as an open reading frame with a role that is uncertain. The CDR3 contains 14 residues. DNA for the CDR3: TGTGCCAGCAGCTTGAACAGAGCGGGAGAGACCCAGTACTTC. It encodes CASSLNRAGETQYF.

This rearrangement joins TRBV2 to TRBJ2-4; D gene unclear. Deletions cut 6 bases from V and 8 bases from J, with 11 bases between. Germline CDR1 and CDR2: SNHLY and FYNNEI. This CDR3 is built from 12 residues. As DNA, the CDR3 is TGTGCCAGCAGGGCTATTTCCGACATTCAGTACTTC. This translates into CASRAISDIQYF.

The rearrangement links TRBV7-2 to TRBJ2-7; 7 bases match TRBD1. With V trimmed by 6 bases and J by 2 bases, 7 bases remained unmatched. The V gene's germline CDR1 is SGHTA and CDR2 FQGNSA. The CDR3 spans 14 residues. CDR3 sequence (DNA): TGTGCCAGCAGTGTAACCGGGACAGCCTACGAGCAGTACTTC. It codes for CASSVTGTAYEQYF.

The chain links TRBV20-1 to TRBJ2-3, with a tentative D call TRBD2 (5 bases). CDR1 is DFQATT and CDR2 is SNEGSKA in the germline V gene (reference sequence). The CDR3 spans 13 residues. Trimming stripped 6 bases from V and 2 bases from J, with 12 bases between. The CDR3 nucleotides read TGCAGTGCCAGCGGTCCTACCACAGATACGCAGTATTTT. This translates into CSASGPTTDTQYF.

This clonotype was picked up one time. The J gene is TRBJ2-7, the V gene TRBV6-2 or TRBV6-3; TRBD2 agrees at 8 bases. This CDR3 has 16 amino acids. J lost 1 base, V lost 2 bases, and 7 bases had no gene match. Germline CDR1 is MNHEY and CDR2 is SVGEGT. The CDR3: CASSYRSGGLSYEQYF. CDR3 DNA: TGTGCCAGCAGTTACCGGAGCGGGGGCCTATCCTACGAGCAGTACTTC.

The chain employs TRBV4-2 and TRBJ2-3; the D gene is possibly TRBD1 (5 bases). The CDR3 is made up of 17 amino acids. Germline CDR1 is LGHNA and CDR2 is YNFKEQ. The V gene lost 0 bases and the J gene lost 2 bases, with 15 bases spanning the gap. CDR3 bases: TGTGCCAGCAGCCAAGAACGCTTGGGGCCCCCCACAGATACGCAGTATTTT. Its protein is CASSQERLGPPTDTQYF.

This clonotype was detected only a few times. J is TRBJ1-5 and V is TRBV6-5; possible D gene TRBD1, 5 bases. CDR3 size: 16 residues. Trimming cost V 5 bases and J 2 bases, with 16 bases left between them. Looked up from germline, CDR1 is MNHEY and CDR2 is SVGAGI. The CDR3 DNA follows: TGTGCCAGCAGTCCTCTCTTCGGGGGTGGCAATCAGCCCCAGCATTTT. It translates to CASSPLFGGGNQPQHF.

The chain carries TRBV20-1 and TRBJ1-5; D gene uncertain. The DNA end is more similar to TRBJ2-3, so the J call may be wrong. The CDR3 extends over 14 amino acids. The V gene's germline CDR1 is DFQATT and CDR2 SNEGSKA (reference sequence). The CDR3 region is CSAYAGVSNQPQYF. CDR3 nucleotides: TGCAGTGCCTATGCTGGGGTGAGCAATCAGCCCCAGTATTTT.

The sample holds one count of this clonotype. The CDR3 region has the DNA TGTGCCAGCAGCTTATCCCGACAGACAGAGCAGTTCTTC. Amino acid sequence: CASSLSRQTEQFF. The genes are TRBV7-2 and TRBJ2-1; the D gene is possibly TRBD1 (5 bases). Trimming took 2 bases from V and 10 from J, leaving 12 bases between them. The CDR3 runs 13 residues. Germline V gene lookup returns CDR1 SGHTA and CDR2 FQGNSA.

The V call is TRBV20-1, the J call TRBJ2-5; 12 bases match TRBD2. CDR3 length equals 16 residues. Trimming removed 6 bases from V and 5 bases from J; junction bases left unmatched: 13. Per the germline V gene, CDR1 is DFQATT and CDR2 is SNEGSKA (reference sequence). The chain's CDR3 is CSADTGASGGEETQYF. Written as DNA, the CDR3 is TGCAGTGCGGACACGGGGGCTAGCGGGGGGGAGGAGACCCAGTACTTC.

This clonotype was seen a handful of times. The chain uses TRBV7-2 and TRBJ1-2; 10 bases line up with TRBD1. The CDR3 has 14 amino acids. Germline V gives CDR1 SGHTA, CDR2 FQGNSA. V lost 4 bases and J lost 9; bases outside the gene matches: 8. In DNA, the CDR3 is TGTGCCAGCAGCTCAACCGGGACAGGGGAGAGCTACACCTTC. Translated: CASSSTGTGESYTF.

CDR3 region: CASSADRGIYEQYF. The DNA of the CDR3 is TGTGCCAGCAGCGCAGACAGGGGAATCTACGAGCAGTACTTC. The chain has TRBV7-9 and TRBJ2-7, with TRBD1 identical over 8 bases. J gave up 3 bases and V 5 bases, and 6 bases lay outside the gene matches. Germline lookup yields CDR1 SEHNR and CDR2 FQNEAQ (reference sequence). The CDR3 runs 14 residues. Together with reference TRBV7-9 and TRBJ2-7, the CDR3 gives the full variable domain: DTGVSQNPRHKITKRGQNVTFRCDPISEHNRLYWYRQTLGQGPEFLTYFQNEAQLEKSRLLSDRFSAERPKGSFSTLEIQRTEQGDSAMYLCASSADRGIYEQYFGPGTRLTVT.

The J gene is TRBJ2-1, the V gene TRBV12-3 or TRBV12-4; weak D call: TRBD2 (5 bases). The CDR3 runs 14 residues. V shed 2 bases and J shed 9 bases, with 14 bases lying between them. The CDR3 loop is CASSLTWSRAEQFF. Here the CDR3 DNA reads TGTGCCAGCAGTTTAACATGGTCGAGGGCTGAGCAGTTCTTC.